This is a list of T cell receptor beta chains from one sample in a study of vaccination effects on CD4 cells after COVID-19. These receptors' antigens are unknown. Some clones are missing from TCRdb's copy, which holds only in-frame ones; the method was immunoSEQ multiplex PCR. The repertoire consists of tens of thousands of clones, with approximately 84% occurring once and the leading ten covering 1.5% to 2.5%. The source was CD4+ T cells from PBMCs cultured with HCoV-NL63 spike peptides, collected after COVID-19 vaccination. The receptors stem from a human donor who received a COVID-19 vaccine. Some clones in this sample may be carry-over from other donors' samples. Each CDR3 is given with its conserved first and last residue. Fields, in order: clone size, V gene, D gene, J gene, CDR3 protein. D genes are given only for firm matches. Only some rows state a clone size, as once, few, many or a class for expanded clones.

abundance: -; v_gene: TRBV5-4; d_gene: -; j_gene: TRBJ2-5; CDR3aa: CASSLGPQETQYF
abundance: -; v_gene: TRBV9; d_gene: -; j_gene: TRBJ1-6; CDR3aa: CASSANESPLHF
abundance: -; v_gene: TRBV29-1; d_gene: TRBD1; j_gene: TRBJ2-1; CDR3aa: CSVVDRDNEQFF
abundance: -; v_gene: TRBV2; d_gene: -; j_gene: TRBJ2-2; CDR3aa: CASSGYTVAVLTGELFF
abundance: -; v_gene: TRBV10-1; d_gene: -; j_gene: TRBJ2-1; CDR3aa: CASSERREGLYNEQFF
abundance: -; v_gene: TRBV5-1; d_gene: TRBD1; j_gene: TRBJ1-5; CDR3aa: CASSLGGTGDYSNQPQHF
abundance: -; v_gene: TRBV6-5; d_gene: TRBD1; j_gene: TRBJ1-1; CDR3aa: CASSRQGTWNTEAFF
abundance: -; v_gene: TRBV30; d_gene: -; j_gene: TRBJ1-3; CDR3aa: CAWSVRGTGNTIYF
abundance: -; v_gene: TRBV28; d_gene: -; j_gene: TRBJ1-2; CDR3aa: CASRPYVGGDGYTF
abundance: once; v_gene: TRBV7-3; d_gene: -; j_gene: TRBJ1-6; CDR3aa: CASSLMSGSPLHF
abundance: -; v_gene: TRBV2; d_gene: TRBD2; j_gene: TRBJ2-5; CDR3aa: CATAGGGEETQYF
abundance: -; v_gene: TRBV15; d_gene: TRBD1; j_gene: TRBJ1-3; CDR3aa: CATSRGGQGAGNTIYF
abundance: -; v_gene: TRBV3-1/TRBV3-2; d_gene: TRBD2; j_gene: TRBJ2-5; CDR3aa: CASSQDRGLAVPETQYF
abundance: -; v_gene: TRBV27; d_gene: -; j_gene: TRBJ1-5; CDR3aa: CASSLREGQPQHF
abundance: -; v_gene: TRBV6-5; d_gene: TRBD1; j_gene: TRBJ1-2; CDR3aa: CASKIPGQGRGYTF
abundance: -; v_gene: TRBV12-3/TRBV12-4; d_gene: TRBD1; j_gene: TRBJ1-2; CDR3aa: CASTMGQGDGYTF
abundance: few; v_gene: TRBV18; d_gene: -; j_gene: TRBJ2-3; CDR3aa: CAGAQGLTDTQYF
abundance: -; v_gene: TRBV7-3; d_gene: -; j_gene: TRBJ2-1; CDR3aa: CASSLPGSGNEQFF
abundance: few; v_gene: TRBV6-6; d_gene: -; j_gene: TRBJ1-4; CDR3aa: CASSYSFGNEKLFF